One sample yielded the 15 T cell receptor beta chains listed below, sequenced in a study of CD8+ T cells in alopecia areata. The treatment denotes: oral pan-JAK inhibitor, 5-10 mg twice daily. In each case, RNA was isolated and then reverse transcribed into cDNA as the sequencing template. Data came from immunoSEQ multiplex PCR; TCRdb stores just in-frame clones and leaves some out. Of some 200,000 clones detected, 60% to 70% appear once; the ten largest clones hold 3% to 3.5%. Sequencing was performed on CD4+ T cells sorted from blood, taken at week 4, from a patient treated with tofacitinib. All receptors derive from a human donor with alopecia areata.

V usage is TRBV29-1 and J usage is TRBJ2-1; 7 bases align to TRBD2. Germline V gives CDR1 SQVTM, CDR2 ANQGSEA. V dropped 6 bases and J dropped 6; count of bases not matched to a gene: 8. The CDR3 is 13 residues long. The DNA of the CDR3 is TGCAGCGTCTCCGGGGGGACGAGCAATGAGCAGTTCTTC. Its translation: CSVSGGTSNEQFF.

This clone came up once. As DNA, the CDR3 is TGTGCCAGCAGCGCTCCTGTCACCGGGGAGCTGTTTTTT. This sequence encodes CASSAPVTGELFF. The chain uses TRBV6-5 and TRBJ2-2; no clear D gene. Germline lookup yields CDR1 MNHEY and CDR2 SVGAGI. V lost 6 bases, J lost 4 bases, and 9 bases lay in between. This CDR3 region has 13 residues.

The rearrangement uses TRBV28 and TRBJ2-7; TRBD1 matches at 8 bases. The CDR3 consists of 12 residues. V lost 10 bases and J lost 3; bases outside the gene matches: 5. CDR1 and CDR2 (germline): MDHEN, SYDVKM. The CDR3 DNA is TGTGCCATCACAGGGGGTATCTACGAGCAGTACTTC. Translated: CAITGGIYEQYF.

The chain has TRBV11-2 and TRBJ1-2; D ambiguous. The V gene's germline CDR1 is SGHAT and CDR2 FQNNGV. This CDR3 has 11 residues. Trimming removed 5 bases at V and 5 bases at J, with 6 bases between. The CDR3 nucleotides read TGTGCCAGCAGCGATCGGTATGGCTACACCTTC. Residues: CASSDRYGYTF.

This chain connects TRBV9 to TRBJ2-3; D uncertain. The CDR3 contains 16 residues. The ends were cut back, 0 bases at V and 0 bases at J, with 11 bases in the middle. Germline assignment: CDR1 SGDLS and CDR2 YYNGEE. The CDR3 bases are TGTGCCAGCAGCGTAGGTGCCAGTACTAGCACAGATACGCAGTATTTT. It is translated as CASSVGASTSTDTQYF.

The rearrangement links TRBV27 to TRBJ1-4; D is unresolved. The V gene lost 6 bases and the J gene lost 5 bases, with 16 bases spanning the gap. The CDR3 is 15 amino acids. The germline V gene has CDR1 MNHEY and CDR2 SMNVEV (reference sequence). The DNA of the CDR3 is TGTGCCAGCAGAGGCTGGGGAGGGTCGAATGAAAAACTGTTTTTT. Translating it yields CASRGWGGSNEKLFF.

There are a few counts of this clone. The chain carries TRBV10-3 and TRBJ1-2; 7 nucleotides line up with TRBD1. This CDR3 has 17 amino acids. Trimming at V came to 6 bases and at J to 2 bases, leaving 15 bases not matched to a gene. Germline CDR1 is ENHRY and CDR2 is SYGVKD. CDR3 in amino acids: CAISPGQDRGENYGYTF. The CDR3 coding sequence is TGTGCCATCAGCCCCGGACAGGACCGCGGGGAGAACTATGGCTACACCTTC.

This chain links TRBV28 with TRBJ2-2, with 10 bases fitting TRBD1. The germline V gene encodes CDR1 MDHEN and CDR2 SYDVKM. The J segment lost 3 bases and the V segment lost 7 bases, leaving 5 bases of the junction unmatched. The CDR3 sequence is 15 residues long. The CDR3 DNA follows: TGTGCCAGCATCGGACAGGGGGAATACACCGGGGAGCTGTTTTTT. Translation gives CASIGQGEYTGELFF. The variable domain in full, completed from reference TRBV28 and TRBJ2-2, reads DVKVTQSSRYLVKRTGEKVFLECVQDMDHENMFWYRQDPGLGLRLIYFSYDVKMKEKGDIPEGYSVSREKKERFSLILESASTNQTSMYLCASIGQGEYTGELFFGEGSRLTVL.

In its sample, this clone was seen a few times. J is TRBJ2-4 and V is TRBV28, with 7 positions matching TRBD1. Germline V gene lookup returns CDR1 MDHEN and CDR2 SYDVKM. V was pared by 5 bases and J by 0 bases, with 4 bases of the junction left unmatched. This CDR3 is 15 amino acids long. The CDR3 coding sequence is TGTGCCAGCAGTGGGACAGATCTAGCCAAAAACATTCAGTACTTC. Its protein product is CASSGTDLAKNIQYF. The full variable domain, completed using reference TRBV28 and TRBJ2-4, is DVKVTQSSRYLVKRTGEKVFLECVQDMDHENMFWYRQDPGLGLRLIYFSYDVKMKEKGDIPEGYSVSREKKERFSLILESASTNQTSMYLCASSGTDLAKNIQYFGAGTRLSVL.

V gene TRBV29-1 combines with J gene TRBJ1-2; 9 nucleotides agree with TRBD1. After removal of 7 bases from V and 6 bases from J, the junction contained 0 bases not matched to a gene. CDR3 length equals 10 residues. Per the germline V gene, CDR1 is SQVTM and CDR2 is ANQGSEA. The CDR3 spells CSGTGDGYTF. In nucleotides, the CDR3 is TGCAGCGGGACAGGGGATGGCTACACCTTC.

This clone was counted between two and nine times. V and J are TRBV5-1 and TRBJ1-5; the D gene is possibly TRBD1 (5 bases). From germline, CDR1 is SGHRS and CDR2 YFSETQ. The germline V and J ends were trimmed by 4 bases and 4 bases, with 18 bases remaining between them. The CDR3 runs 16 residues. The CDR3 nucleotides are TGCGCCAGCAGCCCTTCTGGGACGGGACTGAATCAGCCCCAGCATTTT. It translates to CASSPSGTGLNQPQHF.

The chain recombines TRBV7-9 with TRBJ2-5; D could derive from TRBD1 or TRBD2 (5 bases each). Looked up from germline, CDR1 is SEHNR and CDR2 is FQNEAQ (reference sequence). CDR3 length: 13 amino acids. Trimming left V 5 bases short and J 7 bases short, with 14 bases between. The CDR3 DNA reads TGTGCCAGCAGCCTAGGGACGGAGGCGACCCAGTACTTC. It is translated as CASSLGTEATQYF.

The chain has TRBV4-1 and TRBJ1-5; 7 bases line up with TRBD1. The trim removed 0 bases at V and 6 bases at J, leaving 2 bases unmatched. Germline V gene data show CDR1 as MGHRA and CDR2 as YSYEKL. The CDR3 spans 14 residues. The CDR3 reads CASSQETGLQPQHF. The CDR3 nucleotides read TGCGCCAGCAGCCAAGAGACAGGGCTTCAGCCCCAGCATTTT.

This clone has just a few counts. The junction departs from germline at one end; a sequencing error may be responsible. The chain combines TRBV7-9 with TRBJ1-5; D is undetermined. CDR3 length: 14 residues. Germline V CDR1 and CDR2: SEHNR, FQNEAQ (reference sequence). The CDR3 loop is CASSLDYSNQPQHF. The CDR3 region has the DNA TGTGCCAGCAGTTTAGACTATAGCAATCAGCCCCAGCATTTT.

This chain joins TRBV2 and TRBJ2-5; 14 positions match TRBD2. Per germline, CDR1 SNHLY and CDR2 FYNNEI. The V and J ends lost 5 bases and 3 bases, in that order; junction bases with no gene match: 2. The CDR3 covers 15 residues. This chain's CDR3 is CASSQGLAGEETQYF. The CDR3 coding sequence is TGTGCCAGCAGTCAGGGACTAGCGGGGGAAGAGACCCAGTACTTC.